Following are 5 T cell receptor beta chains from one sample sequenced in a study of T-cell reconstitution after alpha-beta-depleted transplantation in children. The TCRbeta library was prepared with unique molecular identifiers. TCRdb reanalysed the PCR reads using MiXCR and keeps one entry per CDR3 protein. Of about 440,000 distinct CDR3 sequences in the sample, around two fifths were seen once. The starting material was PBMCs, obtained before TCRalphabeta/CD19-depleted stem cell transplant. These receptors were taken from a girl aged 2-10 years with aplastic anemia, due to receive a stem cell transplant.

Many counts were recorded for this clonotype. The CDR3 nucleotides are TGTGCCAGCCGATTGCTAGCGGACTACAATGAGCAGTTCTTC. It is translated as CASRLLADYNEQFF. This chain connects TRBV27 to TRBJ2-1; 7 bases match TRBD2. V dropped 8 bases and J dropped 3; count of bases not matched to a gene: 7. CDR1 and CDR2 (germline): MNHEY, SMNVEV (reference sequence). The CDR3 is 14 residues long.

The table lists this clonotype with a count of one. The rearrangement joins TRBV11-2 to TRBJ2-7; D uncertain. Germline lookup yields CDR1 SGHAT and CDR2 FQNNGV. Trimming cost V 3 bases and J 4 bases, with 13 bases left between them. This CDR3 spans 14 amino acids. The CDR3 region is CASSFPSTSYEQYF. In DNA, the CDR3 is TGTGCCAGCAGCTTCCCTTCCACCTCTTACGAGCAGTACTTC.

This chain connects TRBV5-6 to TRBJ2-5, with D possibly being TRBD2 (6 bases). Germline-derived CDR1 and CDR2 are SGHDT and YYEEEE. The CDR3 consists of 13 residues. Trimming left V 2 bases short and J 5 bases short, with 10 bases between. The CDR3 DNA follows: TGTGCCAGCAGCTTCGGGGGTGTGGAGACCCAGTACTTC. It codes for CASSFGGVETQYF.

The chain employs TRBV28 and TRBJ1-4; 12 bases align to TRBD1. Germline loops: CDR1 MDHEN, CDR2 SYDVKM. The length of the CDR3 is 14 residues. The V and J ends lost 6 bases and 15 bases, in that order; junction bases with no gene match: 11. This CDR3 is CASSRDRGPIRMFF. The CDR3 DNA sequence: TGTGCCAGCAGCCGGGACAGGGGGCCTATAAGGATGTTTTTT.

About this clonotype itself: This may arise from a read error, as a much more abundant clone is one base away. The gene calls are TRBV5-4 and TRBJ2-3; 8 bases line up with TRBD2. This CDR3 contains 15 residues. Trimming removed 3 bases from V and 3 bases from J; junction bases left unmatched: 6. The germline V gene has CDR1 SGHNT and CDR2 YYREEE (reference sequence). The CDR3 sequence: CASSSPGLGTDTQYF. The CDR3 bases are TGTGCCAGCAGCTCCCCGGGACTAGGGACAGATACGCAGTATTTT.